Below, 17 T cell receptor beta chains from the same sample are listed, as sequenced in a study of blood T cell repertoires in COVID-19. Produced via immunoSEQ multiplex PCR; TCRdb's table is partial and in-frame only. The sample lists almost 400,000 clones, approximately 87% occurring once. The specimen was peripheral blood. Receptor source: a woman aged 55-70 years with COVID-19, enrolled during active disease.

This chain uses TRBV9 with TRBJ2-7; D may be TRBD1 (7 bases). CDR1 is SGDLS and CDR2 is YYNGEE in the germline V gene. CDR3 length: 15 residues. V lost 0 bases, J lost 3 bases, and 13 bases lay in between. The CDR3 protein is CASSVGGGGVYEQYF. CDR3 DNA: TGTGCCAGCAGCGTAGGAGGAGGGGGCGTCTACGAGCAGTACTTC.

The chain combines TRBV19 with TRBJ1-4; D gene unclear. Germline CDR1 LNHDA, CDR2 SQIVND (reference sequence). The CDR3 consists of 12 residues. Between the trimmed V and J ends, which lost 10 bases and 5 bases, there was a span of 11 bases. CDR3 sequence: CATGRENEKLFF. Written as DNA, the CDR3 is TGTGCCACCGGGAGGGAGAATGAAAAACTGTTTTTT.

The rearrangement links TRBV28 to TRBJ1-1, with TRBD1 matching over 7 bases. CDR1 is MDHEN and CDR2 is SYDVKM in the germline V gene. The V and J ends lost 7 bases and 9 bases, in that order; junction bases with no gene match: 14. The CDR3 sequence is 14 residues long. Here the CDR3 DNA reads TGTGCCAGCACTCAGGGGGGTATGGGGTCGAAAGCTTTCTTT. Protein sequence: CASTQGGMGSKAFF.

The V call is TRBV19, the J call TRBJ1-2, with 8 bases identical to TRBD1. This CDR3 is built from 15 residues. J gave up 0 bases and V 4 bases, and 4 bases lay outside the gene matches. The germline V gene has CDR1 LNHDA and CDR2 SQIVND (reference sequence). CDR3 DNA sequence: TGTGCCAGTAGTAGGGACAGGACTTCTAACTATGGCTACACCTTC. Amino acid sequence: CASSRDRTSNYGYTF.

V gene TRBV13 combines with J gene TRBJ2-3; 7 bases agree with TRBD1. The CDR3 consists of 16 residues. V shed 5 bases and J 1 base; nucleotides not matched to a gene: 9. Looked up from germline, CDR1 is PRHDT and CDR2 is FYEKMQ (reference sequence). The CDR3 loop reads CASSNLGGAGTDTQYF. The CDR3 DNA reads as TGTGCCAGCAGCAACTTAGGGGGCGCAGGCACAGATACGCAGTATTTT.

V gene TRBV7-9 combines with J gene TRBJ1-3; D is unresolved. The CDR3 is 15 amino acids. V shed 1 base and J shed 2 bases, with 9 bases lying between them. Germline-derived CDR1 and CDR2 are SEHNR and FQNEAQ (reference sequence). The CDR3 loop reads CASSLVTGPGNTIYF. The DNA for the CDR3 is TGTGCCAGCAGCTTAGTCACTGGGCCTGGAAACACCATATATTTT.

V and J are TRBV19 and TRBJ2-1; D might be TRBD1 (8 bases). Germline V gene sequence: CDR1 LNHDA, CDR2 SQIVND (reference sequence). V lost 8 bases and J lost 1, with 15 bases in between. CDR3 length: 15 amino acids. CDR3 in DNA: TGTGCCAGTGCCCACAGGGGGGGATCCTACAATGAGCAGTTCTTC. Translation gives CASAHRGGSYNEQFF.

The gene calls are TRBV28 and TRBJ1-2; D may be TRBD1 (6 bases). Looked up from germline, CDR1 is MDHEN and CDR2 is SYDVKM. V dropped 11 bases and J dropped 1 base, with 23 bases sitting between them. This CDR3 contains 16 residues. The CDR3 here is CAGSSGGAGHNYGYTF. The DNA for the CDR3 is TGTGCCGGCTCCTCGGGGGGCGCAGGCCATAACTATGGCTACACCTTC.

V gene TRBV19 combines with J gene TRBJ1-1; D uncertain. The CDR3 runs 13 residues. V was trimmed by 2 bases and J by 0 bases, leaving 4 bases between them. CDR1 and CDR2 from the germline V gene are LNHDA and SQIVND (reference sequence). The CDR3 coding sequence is TGTGCCAGTAGTATATCAATGAACACTGAAGCTTTCTTT. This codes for CASSISMNTEAFF. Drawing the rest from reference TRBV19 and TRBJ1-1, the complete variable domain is DGGITQSPKYLFRKEGQNVTLSCEQNLNHDAMYWYRQDPGQGLRLIYYSQIVNDFQKGDIAEGYSVSREKKESFPLTVTSAQKNPTAFYLCASSISMNTEAFFGQGTRLTVV.

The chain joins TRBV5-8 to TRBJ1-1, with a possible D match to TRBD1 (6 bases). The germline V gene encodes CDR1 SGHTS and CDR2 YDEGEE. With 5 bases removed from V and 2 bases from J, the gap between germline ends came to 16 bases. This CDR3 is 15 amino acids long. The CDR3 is CASRKRRTANTEAFF. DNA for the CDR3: TGTGCCAGCAGGAAGCGAAGGACAGCTAACACTGAAGCTTTCTTT.

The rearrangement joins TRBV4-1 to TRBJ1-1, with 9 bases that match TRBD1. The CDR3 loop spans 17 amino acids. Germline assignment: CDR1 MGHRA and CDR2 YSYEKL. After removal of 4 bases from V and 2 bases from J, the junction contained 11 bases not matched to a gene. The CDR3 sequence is CASSLYLRGQGNTEAFF. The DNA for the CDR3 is TGCGCCAGCAGCCTCTACTTGCGGGGACAGGGTAACACTGAAGCTTTCTTT.

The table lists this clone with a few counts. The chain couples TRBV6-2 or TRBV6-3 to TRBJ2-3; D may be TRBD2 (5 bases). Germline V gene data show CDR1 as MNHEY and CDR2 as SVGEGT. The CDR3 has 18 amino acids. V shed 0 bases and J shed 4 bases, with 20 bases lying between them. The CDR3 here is CASSYSKHSDGHPDTQYF. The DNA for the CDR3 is TGTGCCAGCAGTTACTCGAAGCATAGCGATGGCCATCCAGATACGCAGTATTTT.

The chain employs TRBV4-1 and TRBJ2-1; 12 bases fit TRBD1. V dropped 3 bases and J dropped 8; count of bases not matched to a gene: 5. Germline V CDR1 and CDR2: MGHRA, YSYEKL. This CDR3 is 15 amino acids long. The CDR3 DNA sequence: TGCGCCAGCAGCCACGCCGGGACAGGGGGCGATGAGCAGTTCTTC. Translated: CASSHAGTGGDEQFF.

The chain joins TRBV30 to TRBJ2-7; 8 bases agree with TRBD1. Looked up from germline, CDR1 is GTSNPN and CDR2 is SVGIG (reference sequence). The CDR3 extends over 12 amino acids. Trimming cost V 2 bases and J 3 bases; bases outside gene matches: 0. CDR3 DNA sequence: TGTGCCTGGAGTACAGGGGGCTACGAGCAGTACTTC. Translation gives CAWSTGGYEQYF.

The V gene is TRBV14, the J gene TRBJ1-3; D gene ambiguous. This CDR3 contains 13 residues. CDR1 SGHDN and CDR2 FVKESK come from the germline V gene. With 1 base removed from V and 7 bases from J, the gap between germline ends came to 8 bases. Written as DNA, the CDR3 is TGTGCCAGCAGCCAAGGTGACTGGAACACCATATATTTT. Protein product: CASSQGDWNTIYF.

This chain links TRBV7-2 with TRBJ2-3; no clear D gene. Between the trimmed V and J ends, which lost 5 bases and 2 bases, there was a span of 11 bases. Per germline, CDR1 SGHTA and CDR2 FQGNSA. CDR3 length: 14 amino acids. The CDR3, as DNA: TGTGCCAGCAGCCCCGGGTCCCACACAGATACGCAGTATTTT. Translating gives CASSPGSHTDTQYF.

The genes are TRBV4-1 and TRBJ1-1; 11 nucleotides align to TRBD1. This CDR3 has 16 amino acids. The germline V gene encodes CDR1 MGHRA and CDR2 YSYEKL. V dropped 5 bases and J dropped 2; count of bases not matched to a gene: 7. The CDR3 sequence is CASSNRDRGYNTEAFF. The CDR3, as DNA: TGCGCCAGCAGCAATCGGGACAGGGGGTATAACACTGAAGCTTTCTTT.